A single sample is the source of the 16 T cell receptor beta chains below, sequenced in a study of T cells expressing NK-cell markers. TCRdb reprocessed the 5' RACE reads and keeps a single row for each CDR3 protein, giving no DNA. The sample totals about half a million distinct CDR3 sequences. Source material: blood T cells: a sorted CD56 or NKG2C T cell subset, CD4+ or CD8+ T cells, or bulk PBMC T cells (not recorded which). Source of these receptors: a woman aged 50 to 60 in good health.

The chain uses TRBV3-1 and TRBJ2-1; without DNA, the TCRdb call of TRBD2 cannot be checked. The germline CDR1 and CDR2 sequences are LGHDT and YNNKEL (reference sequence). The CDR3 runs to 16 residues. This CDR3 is CASSQGILAVDNEQFF.

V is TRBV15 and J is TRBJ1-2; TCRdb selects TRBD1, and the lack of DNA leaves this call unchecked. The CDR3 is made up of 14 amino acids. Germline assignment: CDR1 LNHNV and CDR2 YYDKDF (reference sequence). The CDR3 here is CATSRQTTPTGYTF.

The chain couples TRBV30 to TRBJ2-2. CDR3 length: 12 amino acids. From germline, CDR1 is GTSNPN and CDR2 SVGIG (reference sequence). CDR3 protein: CAWSVDTGELFF.

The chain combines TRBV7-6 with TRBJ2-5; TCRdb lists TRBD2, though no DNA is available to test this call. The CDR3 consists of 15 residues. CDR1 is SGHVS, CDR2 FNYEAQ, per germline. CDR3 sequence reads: CASSLGRGGLETQYF.

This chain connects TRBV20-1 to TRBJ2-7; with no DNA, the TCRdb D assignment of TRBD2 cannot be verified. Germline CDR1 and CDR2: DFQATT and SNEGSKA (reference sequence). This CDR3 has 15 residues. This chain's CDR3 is CSARDSGSTLYEQYF.

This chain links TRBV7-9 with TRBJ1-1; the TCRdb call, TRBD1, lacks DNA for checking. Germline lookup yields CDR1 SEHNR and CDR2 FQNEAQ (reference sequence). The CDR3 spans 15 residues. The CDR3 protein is CASSLEGTGNTEAFF. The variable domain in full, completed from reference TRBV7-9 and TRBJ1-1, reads DTGVSQNPRHKITKRGQNVTFRCDPISEHNRLYWYRQTLGQGPEFLTYFQNEAQLEKSRLLSDRFSAERPKGSFSTLEIQRTEQGDSAMYLCASSLEGTGNTEAFFGQGTRLTVV.

The CDR3 loop reads CASSEERGQETQYF. The V and J genes are TRBV10-1 and TRBJ2-5; the D gene TCRdb calls, TRBD1, cannot be checked with no DNA. Germline CDR1 reads WNHNN; CDR2 reads SYGVQD (reference sequence). The CDR3 is 14 amino acids.

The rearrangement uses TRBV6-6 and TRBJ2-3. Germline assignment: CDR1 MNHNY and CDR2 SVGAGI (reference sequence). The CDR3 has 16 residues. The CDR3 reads CASRLTVRPSTDTQYF.

CDR3 protein: CASSLDGLVADTQYF. The chain uses TRBV5-1 and TRBJ2-3. This CDR3 has 15 amino acids. Germline CDR1 is SGHRS and CDR2 is YFSETQ.

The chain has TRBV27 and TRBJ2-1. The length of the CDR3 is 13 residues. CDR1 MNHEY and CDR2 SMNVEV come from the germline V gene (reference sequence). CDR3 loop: CASSLWRGNEQFF.

The chain's CDR3 is CASSLDGQYYGYTF. The V call is TRBV12-3 or TRBV12-4, the J call TRBJ1-2. This CDR3 spans 14 amino acids.

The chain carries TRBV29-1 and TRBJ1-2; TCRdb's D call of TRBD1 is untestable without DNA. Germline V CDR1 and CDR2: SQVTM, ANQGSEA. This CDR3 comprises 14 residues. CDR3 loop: CSVEAIQGDGGYTF.

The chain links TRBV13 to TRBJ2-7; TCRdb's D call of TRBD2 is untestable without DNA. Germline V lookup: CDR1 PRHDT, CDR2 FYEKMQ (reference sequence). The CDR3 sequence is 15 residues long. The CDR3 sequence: CASSFSGRVSYEQYF.

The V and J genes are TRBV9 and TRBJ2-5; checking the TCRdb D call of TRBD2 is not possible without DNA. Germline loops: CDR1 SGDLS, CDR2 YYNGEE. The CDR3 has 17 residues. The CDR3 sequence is CASSVGPSGRGWETQYF.

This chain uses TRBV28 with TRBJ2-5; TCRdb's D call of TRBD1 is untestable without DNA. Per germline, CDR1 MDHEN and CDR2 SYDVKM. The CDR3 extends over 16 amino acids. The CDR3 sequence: CASSPPETGVQETQYF.

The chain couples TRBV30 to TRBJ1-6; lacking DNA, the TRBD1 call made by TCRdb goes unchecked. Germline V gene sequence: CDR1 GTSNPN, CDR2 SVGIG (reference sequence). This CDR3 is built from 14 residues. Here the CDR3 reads CAWLGDRGNSPLHF.